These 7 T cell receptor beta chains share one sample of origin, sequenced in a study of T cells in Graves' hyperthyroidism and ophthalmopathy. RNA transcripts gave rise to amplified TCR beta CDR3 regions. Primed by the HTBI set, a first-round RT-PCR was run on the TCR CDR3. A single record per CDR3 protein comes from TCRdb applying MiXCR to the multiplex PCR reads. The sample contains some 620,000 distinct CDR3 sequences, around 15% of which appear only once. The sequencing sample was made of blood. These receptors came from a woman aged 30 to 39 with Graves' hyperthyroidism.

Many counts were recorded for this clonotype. As DNA, the CDR3 is TGTGCCAGCAGTAAGACAGGGAACTATGGCTACACCTTC. Its translation: CASSKTGNYGYTF. The gene calls are TRBV9 and TRBJ1-2; TRBD1 matches at 7 bases. Germline V gene lookup returns CDR1 SGDLS and CDR2 YYNGEE. The ends lost 5 bases at V and 2 bases at J; junction bases unmatched: 3. The CDR3 extends over 13 amino acids.

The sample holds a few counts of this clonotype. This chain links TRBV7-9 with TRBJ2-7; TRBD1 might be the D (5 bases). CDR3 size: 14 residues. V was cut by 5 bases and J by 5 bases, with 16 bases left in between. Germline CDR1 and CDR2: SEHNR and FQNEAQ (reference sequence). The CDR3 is CASSTRAQTHEQYF. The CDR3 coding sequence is TGTGCCAGCAGCACCAGGGCTCAGACCCACGAGCAGTACTTC.

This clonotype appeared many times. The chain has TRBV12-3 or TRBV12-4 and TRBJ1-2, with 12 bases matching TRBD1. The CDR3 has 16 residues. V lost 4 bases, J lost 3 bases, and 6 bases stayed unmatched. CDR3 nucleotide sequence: TGTGCCAGCAGTTCCGGGACAGGGGGCGCAGACTATGGCTACACCTTC. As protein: CASSSGTGGADYGYTF.

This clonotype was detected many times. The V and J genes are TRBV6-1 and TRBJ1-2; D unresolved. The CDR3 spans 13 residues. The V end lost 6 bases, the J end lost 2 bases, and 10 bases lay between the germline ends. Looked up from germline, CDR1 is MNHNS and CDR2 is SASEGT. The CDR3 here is CASRFPGNYGYTF. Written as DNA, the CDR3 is TGTGCCAGCAGGTTTCCAGGCAACTATGGCTACACCTTC.

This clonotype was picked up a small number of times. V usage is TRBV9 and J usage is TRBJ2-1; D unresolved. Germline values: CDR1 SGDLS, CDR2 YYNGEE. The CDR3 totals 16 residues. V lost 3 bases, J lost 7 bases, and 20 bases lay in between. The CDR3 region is CASSASPIRARNEQFF. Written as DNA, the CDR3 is TGTGCCAGCAGCGCTTCCCCTATACGAGCGCGAAATGAGCAGTTCTTC.

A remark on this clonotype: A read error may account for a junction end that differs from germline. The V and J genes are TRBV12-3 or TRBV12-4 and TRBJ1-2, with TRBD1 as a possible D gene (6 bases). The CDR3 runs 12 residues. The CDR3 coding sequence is TGTGCCAGCAACCGGACAGCCTATGGCTACGCCTTC. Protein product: CASNRTAYGYAF.

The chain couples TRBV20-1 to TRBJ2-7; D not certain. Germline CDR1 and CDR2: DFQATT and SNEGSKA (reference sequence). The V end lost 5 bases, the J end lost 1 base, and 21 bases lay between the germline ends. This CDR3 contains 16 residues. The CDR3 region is CSAHSLIAYNSYEQYF. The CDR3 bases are TGCAGTGCTCACTCTCTCATCGCCTATAATTCCTACGAGCAGTACTTC.